These 12 T cell receptor beta chains came from one sample sequenced in a study of brain metastases from non-small cell lung cancer. The method was immunoSEQ multiplex PCR; TCRdb's version includes in-frame clones alone and lacks a portion of them. The sample lists around 4,800 clones, roughly 80% occurring once. Sequences were obtained from primary lung tumor tissue. These receptors all stem from a donor aged 40 or over with non-small cell lung cancer.

The gene calls are TRBV29-1 and TRBJ2-5; no clear D gene. V was cut by 3 bases and J by 5 bases, with 10 bases left in between. The CDR3 is 12 amino acids. CDR1 is SQVTM and CDR2 is ANQGSEA in the germline V gene. CDR3 nucleotide sequence: TGCAGCGTTGACATGGCAGCGGAGACCCAGTACTTC. Its protein product is CSVDMAAETQYF.

With regard to this clone: A junction boundary mismatches the germline segment, possibly from a read error. The chain combines TRBV5-1 with TRBJ1-2, with D hard to call. Germline V gene lookup returns CDR1 SGHRS and CDR2 YFSETQ. The CDR3 has 13 residues. The CDR3 nucleotides read TGCGCCAACAGCTTGGTGGCACTGGATGGCTACACCTTC. This encodes CANSLVALDGYTF.

The chain employs TRBV21-1 and TRBJ1-2; TRBD1 is taken as the D call from the table, unchecked against the DNA. TRBV21-1 is an annotated pseudogene. CDR3 length equals 14 residues. CDR3 region: CASRGPDVIYGYTF. The CDR3 nucleotides are TGTGCCAGCAGGGGCCCCGACGTAATCTATGGCTATACCTTC.

The chain combines TRBV11-2 with TRBJ2-1; D remains ambiguous. Germline-derived CDR1 and CDR2 are SGHAT and FQNNGV. Trimming pared 6 bases from V and 7 bases from J, leaving 10 bases between. The CDR3 covers 12 residues. For the CDR3, the DNA is TGTGCCAGCAGATACATCACTAATGAGCAGTTCTTC. Protein sequence: CASRYITNEQFF.

V gene TRBV9 combines with J gene TRBJ1-1; D call uncertain. The V end was cut by 3 bases, the J end by 2 bases, with 11 bases between. Germline CDR1 and CDR2: SGDLS and YYNGEE. This CDR3 comprises 14 residues. This CDR3 is CASSEYGDNTEAFF. The CDR3 nucleotides are TGTGCCAGCAGCGAGTACGGGGATAACACTGAAGCTTTCTTT.

This chain connects TRBV11-3 to TRBJ2-6; TRBD1 is a possible D gene (5 bases). V gave up 5 bases and J gave up 0 bases, with 11 bases separating them. Germline lookup yields CDR1 SGHNT and CDR2 YENEEA. The CDR3 runs 16 residues. CDR3 coding DNA: TGTGCCAGCAGCCCCGGACACCTCTCTGGGGCCAACGTCCTGACTTTC. Protein sequence: CASSPGHLSGANVLTF.

The chain recombines TRBV7-2 with TRBJ2-4, with D unresolved. This CDR3 has 15 residues. Deletions cut 1 base from V and 3 bases from J, with 10 bases between. In germline, CDR1 is SGHTA, CDR2 FQGNSA. The CDR3 spells CASSLEAGVKNIQYF. Here the CDR3 DNA reads TGTGCCAGCAGCTTAGAGGCCGGAGTCAAAAACATTCAGTACTTC.

The chain joins TRBV6-5 to TRBJ2-2; D is possibly TRBD1 (5 bases). Trimming took off 7 bases at V and 5 bases at J, with 17 bases between the two ends. Germline-derived CDR1 and CDR2 are MNHEY and SVGAGI. The CDR3 consists of 15 residues. The DNA of the CDR3 is TGTGCCAGCAAGGGGTTTATTACCTCGACCGGGGAGCTGTTTTTT. Encoded protein: CASKGFITSTGELFF.

The rearrangement links TRBV7-9 to TRBJ1-1, with 7 bases identical to TRBD1. The CDR3 spans 13 residues. The germline CDR1 and CDR2 sequences are SEHNR and FQNEAQ (reference sequence). Trimming cost V 6 bases and J 4 bases; bases outside gene matches: 5. The CDR3 bases are TGTGCCAGCAGGGAGGGGGCTAGCACTGAAGCTTTCTTT. Translation gives CASREGASTEAFF.

This clone appeared a single time. This chain links TRBV29-1 with TRBJ1-1, with a tentative D call TRBD1 (5 bases). CDR3 length: 12 amino acids. Per germline, CDR1 SQVTM and CDR2 ANQGSEA. Trimming shortened V by 8 bases and J by 4 bases, and 14 bases separated the two germline ends. As DNA, the CDR3 is TGCAGCTTTACCCAGGGTGGCACTGAAGCTTTCTTT. It yields the protein CSFTQGGTEAFF.

This chain links TRBV18 with TRBJ1-1, with D unclear. Germline V gene data show CDR1 as KGHSH and CDR2 as LQKENI. Between the trimmed V and J ends, which lost 2 bases and 1 base, there was a span of 11 bases. There are 15 residues in the CDR3. The CDR3 DNA follows: TGTGCCAGCTCACCATACCAGGTGACGAACACTGAAGCTTTCTTT. Its protein is CASSPYQVTNTEAFF.

The gene calls are TRBV5-5 and TRBJ1-5; D might be TRBD1 (5 bases). The CDR3 covers 15 residues. Trimming pared 2 bases from V and 5 bases from J, leaving 14 bases between. Germline assignment: CDR1 SGHKS and CDR2 YYEKEE (reference sequence). CDR3 residues: CASSLFGGSYQPQHF. CDR3 bases: TGTGCCAGCAGCTTATTCGGGGGTAGTTATCAGCCCCAGCATTTT.